This T cell receptor (beta chain) is from a study of blood T cell repertoires in COVID-19. Across the whole study: Sites across the United States, Italy and Spain contributed samples from acute and convalescent COVID-19. T cells, B-cell-depleted T cells, or PBMCs supplied cDNA or gDNA.

Participants came from some 23 US areas, aged roughly 18 to 95 years. The CDR3 spans 15 residues. CDR1 and CDR2 (germline): MDHEN, SYDVKM. With V trimmed by 5 bases and J by 2 bases, 7 bases remained unmatched. In the authors' methods: Reference gene primer amplification gave nucleated cell count estimates. Sequenced by immunoSEQ multiplex PCR; TCRdb stores in-frame clones only, minus some. The DNA was the basis for D and trimming; V, J and clone size are from that table. The data contain about 140,000 clones, 78% of them seen just once; the ten biggest clones take up approximately 6%. V usage is TRBV28 and J usage is TRBJ2-5, with 8 bases aligning to TRBD1. The receptor's source is a woman between 50 and 59 years old who had recovered from COVID-19. Sequencing was performed on PBMCs or T cells enriched from blood (not recorded which). CDR3 residues: CASSALTGAQETQYF. The DNA for the CDR3 is TGTGCCAGCAGTGCATTGACAGGGGCTCAAGAGACCCAGTACTTC.